A selection of T cell receptor beta chains follows, all from one sample in a study of T cells in tuberculosis. Generated by immunoSEQ multiplex PCR, the TCRdb table keeps only in-frame clones and is missing some. The data hold 40,000 to 50,000 clones, with 95% observed a single time. The sequencing sample was made of PBMCs. The receptors were sampled from a donor aged 10-35 years with latent tuberculosis or without tuberculosis infection. Each CDR3 is given with its conserved first and last residue. The D gene is left open where the match is weak. Size tells how often a clone was seen (once, few, many) or the class of an expanded clone, and some rows leave it out.

D,size,V,J,CDR3,DNA
TRBD1,-,TRBV10-3,TRBJ1-2,CAISELDRENGYTF,TGTGCCATCAGTGAGTTGGACAGGGAAAATGGCTACACCTTC
TRBD2,-,TRBV2,TRBJ2-5,CASNPSGGAETQYF,TGTGCCAGCAATCCTAGCGGGGGGGCCGAGACCCAGTACTTC
TRBD1,-,TRBV2,TRBJ1-1,CASSQGTGLLNTEAFF,TGTGCCAGCAGCCAAGGGACAGGGCTACTGAACACTGAAGCTTTCTTT
TRBD2,few,TRBV11-2,TRBJ2-3,CASSSPRGGTDTQYF,TGTGCCAGCAGCTCCCCCCGGGGGGGCACAGATACGCAGTATTTT
TRBD2,-,TRBV7-9,TRBJ2-5,CASSQPSGKYQETQYF,TGTGCCAGCAGCCAGCCTAGCGGAAAGTACCAAGAGACCCAGTACTTC
-,-,TRBV28,TRBJ2-7,CATSSAARYEQYF,TGTGCCACATCTAGTGCCGCACGTTACGAGCAGTACTTC
-,-,TRBV27,TRBJ2-4,CASSLGSENIQYF,TGTGCCAGCAGTTTAGGTTCAGAAAACATTCAGTACTTC
-,-,TRBV4-1,TRBJ2-2,CASSQESGVTGELFF,TGCGCCAGCAGCCAAGAGTCAGGTGTTACCGGGGAGCTGTTTTTT
-,once,TRBV7-6,TRBJ1-1,CASSRERDTEAFF,TGTGCCAGCTCAAGGGAGAGAGACACTGAAGCTTTCTTT
TRBD1,-,TRBV28,TRBJ1-4,CASSLWGGDRDEKLFF,TGTGCCAGCAGTTTATGGGGCGGGGACAGGGACGAAAAACTGTTTTTT
TRBD1,-,TRBV18,TRBJ1-2,CASSPPDRGPGYGYTF,TGTGCCAGCTCACCACCGGACAGGGGTCCGGGCTATGGCTACACCTTC
-,-,TRBV27,TRBJ1-5,CASSLSGWTNQHF,TGTGCCAGCAGTTTAAGTGGGTGGACTAACCAGCATTTT
-,-,TRBV29-1,TRBJ1-1,CSVEYLGGNTEAFF,TGCAGCGTTGAGTATTTGGGAGGGAACACTGAAGCTTTCTTT
-,-,TRBV30,TRBJ2-2,CAGPTGPAGELFF,TGTGCCGGACCCACAGGCCCTGCCGGGGAGCTGTTTTTT
-,once,TRBV6-5,TRBJ1-2,CASSYHGASGYTF,TGTGCCAGCAGTTACCACGGCGCTAGTGGCTACACCTTC
-,-,TRBV9,TRBJ2-7,CASSVGTGTSYEQYF,TGTGCCAGCAGCGTAGGCACAGGGACCTCCTACGAGCAGTACTTC
TRBD2,-,TRBV6-5,TRBJ2-3,CASSLAGGQSDTQYF,TGTGCCAGTTCGTTAGCGGGGGGGCAGTCAGATACGCAGTATTTT